One T cell receptor beta chain is described in this entry. The data were obtained in a study of T cell responses to AZD1222 COVID-19 vaccine. The repertoire was sequenced with immunoSEQ multiplex PCR; TCRdb's copy has only in-frame clones and lacks some. The sample has fewer than 150,000 clones, 75% to 95% seen once. Trimming at V came to 4 bases and at J to 7 bases, leaving 6 bases not matched to a gene. Germline CDR1 reads KGHSH; CDR2 reads LQKENI. The CDR3 consists of 14 residues. The chain links TRBV18 to TRBJ1-2; 10 nucleotides line up with TRBD1. The sequence came from an adult in good health. This specimen was peripheral blood, taken on day 0 of AZD1222 vaccination. The CDR3 loop reads CASSRDRGESGYTF. Here the CDR3 DNA reads TGTGCCAGCTCACGGGACAGGGGAGAATCTGGCTACACCTTC.